The 21 T cell receptor beta chains given below trace back to one sample, sequenced in a study of CD8 T cells in ankylosing spondylitis. Study-level findings and limits: Ankylosing spondylitis blood appeared to be characterized by a TCR beta motif of eight or nine highly homologous variants.

TCRdb reanalysed the 5' RACE reads using MiXCR and keeps one entry per CDR3 protein. The table records 250,000 to 350,000 distinct CDR3 sequences, 7.5% to 9% of them present only once. The antigens these receptors bind are not known. Sequencing was carried out using blood, either unsorted or a sorted T cell fraction (not recorded which). Every receptor here comes from a male donor with ankylosing spondylitis.

In its sample, this clonotype was seen many times. CDR3 amino acids: CASSAKSASGRAHEQFF. CDR3 sequence (DNA): TGTGCCAGCAGCGCAAAATCTGCTAGCGGGAGGGCCCATGAGCAGTTCTTC. The rearrangement uses TRBV11-1 and TRBJ2-1; the match to TRBD2 covers 12 bases. This CDR3 has 17 residues. The germline V gene has CDR1 SGHAT and CDR2 FQDESV (reference sequence). With V trimmed by 5 bases and J by 8 bases, 13 bases remained unmatched.

This clonotype was counted at least ten times. The chain has TRBV12-3 or TRBV12-4 and TRBJ2-1; unclear D gene. This CDR3 contains 12 residues. V dropped 6 bases and J dropped 10 bases, with 13 bases sitting between them. CDR3 loop: CASSRSRTEQFF. The CDR3 nucleotides are TGTGCCAGCAGCCGGAGCAGAACAGAGCAGTTCTTC.

This clonotype has just a few counts. The chain uses TRBV27 and TRBJ2-7; 9 positions match TRBD1. V dropped 7 bases and J dropped 12; count of bases not matched to a gene: 10. This CDR3 has 12 amino acids. Germline-derived CDR1 and CDR2 are MNHEY and SMNVEV (reference sequence). The CDR3 reads CASTRFGTGLYF. As DNA, the CDR3 is TGTGCCAGCACTAGATTCGGGACAGGGCTGTACTTC.

This sequence joins TRBV29-1 and TRBJ2-1, with 7 bases aligning to TRBD1. Trimming at V came to 5 bases and at J to 4 bases, leaving 5 bases not matched to a gene. Looked up from germline, CDR1 is SQVTM and CDR2 is ANQGSEA. This CDR3 has 13 amino acids. In DNA form, the CDR3 reads TGCAGCGTTTCAGGGACAGCTTACAATGAGCAGTTCTTC. It specifies CSVSGTAYNEQFF.

This clonotype was counted ten times or more. The chain has TRBV5-1 and TRBJ1-4, with 9 bases fitting TRBD1. Germline-derived CDR1 and CDR2 are SGHRS and YFSETQ. The CDR3 covers 16 residues. With 4 bases clipped from V and 7 bases from J, the junction kept 11 bases outside the gene matches. As DNA, the CDR3 is TGCGCCAGCAGCCGCCAGGGACAGGGAGTCGGTGAAAAACTGTTTTTT. Protein product: CASSRQGQGVGEKLFF. The full variable domain, rest sourced from reference TRBV5-1 and TRBJ1-4, is KAGVTQTPRYLIKTRGQQVTLSCSPISGHRSVSWYQQTPGQGLQFLFEYFSETQRNKGNFPGRFSGRQFSNSRSEMNVSTLELGDSALYLCASSRQGQGVGEKLFFGSGTQLSVL.

This clonotype was seen a handful of times. This chain connects TRBV27 to TRBJ2-5; D is undetermined. Trimming cost V 2 bases and J 5 bases, with 15 bases left between them. Per the germline V gene, CDR1 is MNHEY and CDR2 is SMNVEV (reference sequence). The CDR3 contains 15 residues. The CDR3 sequence: CASSLSGRNTETQYF. The CDR3 DNA sequence: TGTGCCAGCAGTTTAAGTGGCAGAAACACCGAGACCCAGTACTTC.

This clonotype was found a few times. This chain joins TRBV9 and TRBJ2-3; D gene unclear. Germline loops: CDR1 SGDLS, CDR2 YYNGEE. Trimming took 0 bases from V and 1 from J, leaving 9 bases between them. There are 15 residues in the CDR3. DNA of the CDR3: TGTGCCAGCAGCGTAGACCCAGGACGCACAGATACGCAGTATTTT. This encodes CASSVDPGRTDTQYF. Variable domain in full (rest from reference TRBV9 and TRBJ2-3): DSGVTQTPKHLITATGQRVTLRCSPRSGDLSVYWYQQSLDQGLQFLIQYYNGEERAKGNILERFSAQQFPDLHSELNLSSLELGDSALYFCASSVDPGRTDTQYFGPGTRLTVL.

This rearrangement joins TRBV12-3 or TRBV12-4 to TRBJ2-3; D gene uncertain. V lost 3 bases, J lost 2 bases, and 9 bases lay in between. The CDR3 extends over 14 amino acids. The CDR3 DNA sequence: TGTGCCAGCAGTTTTAGGCAGCCCACAGATACGCAGTATTTT. Encoded protein: CASSFRQPTDTQYF.

This clonotype has at least ten counts. The chain carries TRBV7-2 and TRBJ2-7, with unresolved D. Trimming took 2 bases from V and 0 from J, leaving 8 bases between them. The CDR3 length is 14 residues. In germline, CDR1 is SGHTA, CDR2 FQGNSA. The CDR3 here is CASSLSRSSYEQYF. The CDR3 DNA follows: TGTGCCAGCAGCTTAAGTCGAAGCTCCTACGAGCAGTACTTC.

The chain recombines TRBV5-1 with TRBJ1-2; D is undetermined. Looked up from germline, CDR1 is SGHRS and CDR2 is YFSETQ. The CDR3 spans 14 residues. Trimming removed 3 bases at V and 0 bases at J, with 9 bases between. CDR3 sequence (DNA): TGCGCCAGCAGCTATCCGGAGGCTAACTATGGCTACACCTTC. It codes for CASSYPEANYGYTF.

Only a few counts were recorded for this clonotype. V usage is TRBV18 and J usage is TRBJ2-7; weak D call: TRBD1 (6 bases). Per germline, CDR1 KGHSH and CDR2 LQKENI. V was pared by 0 bases and J by 5 bases, with 11 bases between. The length of the CDR3 is 14 residues. CDR3 loop: CASSPPSRGHEQYF. The CDR3 nucleotides read TGTGCCAGCTCACCACCGTCCAGGGGCCACGAGCAGTACTTC.

The table lists this clonotype with many counts. The V gene is TRBV12-3 or TRBV12-4, the J gene TRBJ2-3; 9 nucleotides line up with TRBD1. V lost 8 bases to trimming and J lost 6 bases; unmatched junction nucleotides: 15. The CDR3 runs to 16 residues. The DNA of the CDR3 is TGTGCCAGCTGTAGAGCCGGGACAGGGCGAGGGGATACGCAGTATTTT. Translation gives CASCRAGTGRGDTQYF.

This clonotype was observed a handful of times. The CDR3 region has the DNA TGTGCCAGCAGCTATGGGACTAGCGGGAGTGATACGCAGTATTTT. It is translated as CASSYGTSGSDTQYF. The chain uses TRBV7-9 and TRBJ2-3, with 14 nucleotides matching TRBD2. The CDR3 loop spans 15 amino acids. The J segment lost 6 bases and the V segment lost 4 bases, leaving 3 bases of the junction unmatched. Germline values: CDR1 SEHNR, CDR2 FQNEAQ (reference sequence).

A few counts support this clonotype. The chain is built from TRBV12-3 or TRBV12-4 and TRBJ2-2; 12 bases map to TRBD2. The CDR3 covers 18 residues. V lost 7 bases and J lost 4; bases outside the gene matches: 13. The CDR3 region has the DNA TGTGCCAGCAACGGGCTAGCGGGAGGGTCACGGGGCACCGGGGAGCTGTTTTTT. Translation gives CASNGLAGGSRGTGELFF.

The chain couples TRBV5-5 to TRBJ2-1, with unresolved D. Germline V CDR1 and CDR2: SGHKS, YYEKEE (reference sequence). The CDR3 extends over 12 amino acids. V gave up 4 bases and J gave up 7 bases, with 9 bases separating them. In DNA form, the CDR3 reads TGTGCCAGCAGCCCTCTGAAAAATGAGCAGTTCTTC. This sequence encodes CASSPLKNEQFF.

The chain employs TRBV2 and TRBJ1-2; possible D gene TRBD1, 5 bases. CDR1 and CDR2 (germline): SNHLY, FYNNEI. This CDR3 region has 14 residues. Trimming removed 6 bases at V and 1 base at J, with 12 bases between. CDR3 sequence reads: CASSFRADNYGYTF. The CDR3 bases are TGTGCCAGCAGCTTCAGGGCGGATAACTATGGCTACACCTTC.

This clonotype was counted at least ten times. The V call is TRBV6-5, the J call TRBJ2-2; 8 nucleotides match TRBD2. Germline assignment: CDR1 MNHEY and CDR2 SVGAGI. The CDR3 is made up of 17 amino acids. With V trimmed by 2 bases and J by 2 bases, 7 bases remained unmatched. Here the CDR3 reads CASSYGVAGLNTGELFF. For the CDR3, the DNA is TGTGCCAGCAGTTACGGCGTAGCGGGGCTAAACACCGGGGAGCTGTTTTTT.

This chain uses TRBV6-2 or TRBV6-3 with TRBJ2-7; D ambiguous. CDR1 and CDR2 from the germline V gene are MNHEY and SVGEGT. The CDR3 consists of 14 residues. V was cut by 5 bases and J by 1 base, with 12 bases left in between. CDR3 nucleotides: TGTGCCAGCAGTCCCCCCCACGGATCCTACGAGCAGTACTTC. Protein sequence: CASSPPHGSYEQYF.

The rearrangement uses TRBV27 and TRBJ1-1; tentatively, D is TRBD1 (6 bases). Germline CDR1 MNHEY, CDR2 SMNVEV (reference sequence). The CDR3 has 14 residues. V dropped 5 bases and J dropped 5 bases, with 15 bases sitting between them. The CDR3 spells CASSNTGTLTEAFF. CDR3 DNA sequence: TGTGCCAGCAGTAATACCGGGACACTAACTGAAGCTTTCTTT.

This clonotype was recorded a few times. This chain connects TRBV5-8 to TRBJ2-2; TRBD1 aligns across 8 bases. Per germline, CDR1 SGHTS and CDR2 YDEGEE. The CDR3 spans 15 residues. V lost 0 bases to trimming and J lost 6 bases; unmatched junction nucleotides: 4. In DNA, the CDR3 is TGTGCCAGCAGCTTGGACAGGGGGGTTCCCGGGGAGCTGTTTTTT. Translating gives CASSLDRGVPGELFF.

This clonotype was seen a handful of times. This rearrangement joins TRBV4-1 to TRBJ2-1, with D possibly being TRBD1 (5 bases). Looked up from germline, CDR1 is MGHRA and CDR2 is YSYEKL. Trimming cost V 0 bases and J 5 bases, with 8 bases left between them. This CDR3 has 14 residues. CDR3 coding DNA: TGCGCCAGCAGCCAAGACGGACACAACAATGAGCAGTTCTTC. It is translated as CASSQDGHNNEQFF.